This TCR beta chain originates from a study of shared clonotypes between healthy human individuals. All donors were healthy HIV-negative adults lacking recent acute infections or vaccinations. Every subset had its genomic DNA shared out evenly among several immunoSEQ plates. Authors' data handling: ImmunoSEQ output held junction-only sequences without quality scores, so filtering differed. Repertoires were generated with immunoSEQ multiplex PCR, while TCRdb's copy carries only in-frame clones and drops some. V, J and clone size are those of that table, while D and trimming were read from the DNA. The sample records more than 2,000,000 clones, approximately 93% being singletons. The study's findings and limits: Naive subsets generally exceeded memory subsets in estimated richness.

On this clone: Its specificity is unknown.

This TCR derives from a man between 18 and 35 years old in good health. Some clones in this sample may be carry-over from other donors' samples. Material for sequencing was naive CD4+ T cells from PBMCs. Subset meaning: CD45RA+ positively selected.

The CDR3 region has the DNA TGTGCCAGCATGGGGCTAGCGGGAGAGGAAAACGAGCAGTACTTC. This sequence encodes CASMGLAGEENEQYF. The chain uses TRBV6-1 and TRBJ2-7; 10 bases match TRBD2. J lost 5 bases, V lost 7 bases, and 11 bases had no gene match. CDR1 and CDR2 from the germline V gene are MNHNS and SASEGT. This CDR3 region has 15 residues.